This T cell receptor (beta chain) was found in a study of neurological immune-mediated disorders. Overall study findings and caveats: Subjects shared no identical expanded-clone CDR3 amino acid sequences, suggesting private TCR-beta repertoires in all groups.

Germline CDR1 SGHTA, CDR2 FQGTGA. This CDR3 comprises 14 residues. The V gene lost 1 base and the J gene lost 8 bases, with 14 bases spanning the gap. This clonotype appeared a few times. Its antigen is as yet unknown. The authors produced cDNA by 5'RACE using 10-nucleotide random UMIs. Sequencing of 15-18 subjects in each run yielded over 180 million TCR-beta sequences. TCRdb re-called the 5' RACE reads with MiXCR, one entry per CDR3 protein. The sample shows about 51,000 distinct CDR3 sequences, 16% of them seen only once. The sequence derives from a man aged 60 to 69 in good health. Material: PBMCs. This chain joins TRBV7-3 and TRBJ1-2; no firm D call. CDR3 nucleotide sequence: TGTGCCAGCAGCTTAAATGGCGGGGAGTCGGGCTACACCTTC. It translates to CASSLNGGESGYTF.